Listed below are T cell receptor beta chains from one sample, sequenced in a study of OX40 agonist ivuxolimab in advanced cancers. Generated by immunoSEQ multiplex PCR, the TCRdb table keeps only in-frame clones and is missing some. The data show about 81,000 clones, 93% seen once. The sample here was CD4+ or CD8+ T cells sorted from blood, taken in a trial of the OX40 agonist ivuxolimab. The receptors come from an adult with an advanced solid tumor such as melanoma, head and neck, liver or kidney cancer. Each CDR3 is given with its conserved first and last residue. A D gene is named only where the DNA matches it firmly. The size field is filled for only some rows; it gives once, few, many or a size class.

v_call: TRBV7-2; j_call: TRBJ1-2; d_call: TRBD1; clone_size: -; cdr3_nt: TGTGCCAGCAGCCCGAGACAGGGGGTAATGGCCTATGGCTACACCTTC; cdr3_aa: CASSPRQGVMAYGYTF
v_call: TRBV9; j_call: TRBJ1-5; d_call: -; clone_size: -; cdr3_nt: TGTGCCAGCAGCCCCGCCGGGACCCCGGATCAGCCCCAGCATTTT; cdr3_aa: CASSPAGTPDQPQHF
v_call: TRBV9; j_call: TRBJ1-1; d_call: -; clone_size: -; cdr3_nt: TGTGCCAGCAGCCCCCGCGACACTGAAGCTTTCTTT; cdr3_aa: CASSPRDTEAFF
v_call: TRBV13; j_call: TRBJ1-1; d_call: -; clone_size: -; cdr3_nt: TGTGCCAGCAGCTTCAAGGGGGAGGTCACTGAAGCTTTCTTT; cdr3_aa: CASSFKGEVTEAFF
v_call: TRBV11-2; j_call: TRBJ2-7; d_call: TRBD2; clone_size: -; cdr3_nt: TGTGCCAGCAGCTTAGAGGGACTAGCCCACGAGCAGTACTTC; cdr3_aa: CASSLEGLAHEQYF
v_call: TRBV5-1; j_call: TRBJ1-1; d_call: -; clone_size: -; cdr3_nt: TGCGCCAGCACCCGAGGCACTGAAGCTTTCTTT; cdr3_aa: CASTRGTEAFF
v_call: TRBV19; j_call: TRBJ2-1; d_call: -; clone_size: -; cdr3_nt: TGTGCCAGTAGTTCCCTTCCCTCCTACAATGAGCAGTTCTTC; cdr3_aa: CASSSLPSYNEQFF
v_call: TRBV27; j_call: TRBJ2-3; d_call: TRBD1; clone_size: -; cdr3_nt: TGTGCCAGCAGGACAGGGAGTGTGACAGATACGCAGTATTTT; cdr3_aa: CASRTGSVTDTQYF
v_call: TRBV19; j_call: TRBJ2-7; d_call: -; clone_size: -; cdr3_nt: TGTGCCAGTAGTATAGGAGGACAGTCCTACGAGCAGTACTTC; cdr3_aa: CASSIGGQSYEQYF
v_call: TRBV6-5; j_call: TRBJ2-5; d_call: TRBD2; clone_size: -; cdr3_nt: TGTGCCAGCAGTTTGTCTAGCGGGGCCCAAGAGACCCAGTACTTC; cdr3_aa: CASSLSSGAQETQYF
v_call: TRBV6-5; j_call: TRBJ1-2; d_call: -; clone_size: -; cdr3_nt: TGTGCCAGCACCGACGCCTCCCTCTACTATGGCTACACCTTC; cdr3_aa: CASTDASLYYGYTF
v_call: TRBV7-2; j_call: TRBJ2-7; d_call: TRBD2; clone_size: -; cdr3_nt: TGTGCCAGCAGCTTCTTAGCGGGCGAGCAGTACTTC; cdr3_aa: CASSFLAGEQYF
v_call: TRBV30; j_call: TRBJ1-5; d_call: -; clone_size: few; cdr3_nt: TGTGCCTGGGCACGGGGACCTCCGGAGCCCCAGCATTTT; cdr3_aa: CAWARGPPEPQHF
v_call: TRBV5-4; j_call: TRBJ2-7; d_call: -; clone_size: once; cdr3_nt: TGTGCCAGCAGCCGCGGGTCGGGGAGCTCCTACGAGCAGTACTTC; cdr3_aa: CASSRGSGSSYEQYF
v_call: TRBV10-3; j_call: TRBJ2-3; d_call: -; clone_size: -; cdr3_nt: TGTGCCACCTCGGAAAGCACAGATACGCAGTATTTT; cdr3_aa: CATSESTDTQYF
v_call: TRBV19; j_call: TRBJ2-3; d_call: -; clone_size: -; cdr3_nt: TGTGCCAGTAGTATAACTCCGTCGGATACGCAGTATTTT; cdr3_aa: CASSITPSDTQYF
v_call: TRBV19; j_call: TRBJ2-5; d_call: TRBD1; clone_size: once; cdr3_nt: TGTGCCAAGGGGACAGGAGAGACCCAGTACTTC; cdr3_aa: CAKGTGETQYF
v_call: TRBV4-1; j_call: TRBJ2-7; d_call: -; clone_size: once; cdr3_nt: TGCGCCAGCAGCCAAGACGCGGGGTACTCCTACGAGCAGTACTTC; cdr3_aa: CASSQDAGYSYEQYF
v_call: TRBV7-8; j_call: TRBJ2-1; d_call: -; clone_size: -; cdr3_nt: TGTGCCAGCAGCTTTTGGGCTAGCGTTGCCAGCTCCTACAATGAGCAGTTCTTC; cdr3_aa: CASSFWASVASSYNEQFF
v_call: TRBV19; j_call: TRBJ1-5; d_call: -; clone_size: few; cdr3_nt: TGTGCCAGTAGTATGGGCAGGGAGATAGGTCAGCCCCAGCATTTT; cdr3_aa: CASSMGREIGQPQHF
v_call: TRBV15; j_call: TRBJ2-7; d_call: TRBD2; clone_size: -; cdr3_nt: TGTGCCACCAGCAGATCTTGGGGAGGGTACGAGCAGTACTTC; cdr3_aa: CATSRSWGGYEQYF
v_call: TRBV7-9; j_call: TRBJ1-1; d_call: -; clone_size: -; cdr3_nt: TGTGCCAGCAGCATTTGGAGGGACACTGAAGCTTTCTTT; cdr3_aa: CASSIWRDTEAFF
v_call: TRBV9; j_call: TRBJ1-4; d_call: -; clone_size: -; cdr3_nt: TGTGCCAGCAGTCTCCTGGGGAGGGGACACGAAAAACTGTTTTTT; cdr3_aa: CASSLLGRGHEKLFF
v_call: TRBV7-6; j_call: TRBJ2-7; d_call: -; clone_size: -; cdr3_nt: TGTGCCAGCAGCGGCGCAGGGACCTACTACGAGCAGTACTTC; cdr3_aa: CASSGAGTYYEQYF